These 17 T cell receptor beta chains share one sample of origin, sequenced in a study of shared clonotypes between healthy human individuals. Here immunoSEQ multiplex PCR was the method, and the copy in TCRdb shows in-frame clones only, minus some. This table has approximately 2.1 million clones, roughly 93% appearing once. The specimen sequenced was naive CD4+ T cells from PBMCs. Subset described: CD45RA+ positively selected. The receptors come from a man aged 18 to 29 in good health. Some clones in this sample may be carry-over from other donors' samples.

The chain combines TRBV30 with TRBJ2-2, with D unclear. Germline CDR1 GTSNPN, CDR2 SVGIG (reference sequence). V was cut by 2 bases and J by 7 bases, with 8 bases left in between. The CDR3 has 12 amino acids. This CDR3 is CAWSYENGELFF. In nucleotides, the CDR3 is TGTGCCTGGAGTTATGAGAACGGGGAGCTGTTTTTT.

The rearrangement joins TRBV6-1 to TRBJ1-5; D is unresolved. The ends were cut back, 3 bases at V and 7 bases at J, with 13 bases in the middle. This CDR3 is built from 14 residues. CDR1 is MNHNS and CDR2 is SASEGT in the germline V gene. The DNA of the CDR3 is TGTGCCAGCAGTGACACCTCCGGGTGGCAGCCCCAGCATTTT. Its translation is CASSDTSGWQPQHF.

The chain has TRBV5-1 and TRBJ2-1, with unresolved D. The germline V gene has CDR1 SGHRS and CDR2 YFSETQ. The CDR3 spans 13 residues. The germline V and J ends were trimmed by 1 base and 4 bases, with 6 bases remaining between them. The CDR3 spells CASSLPEYNEQFF. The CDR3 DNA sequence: TGCGCCAGCAGCTTGCCGGAATACAATGAGCAGTTCTTC.

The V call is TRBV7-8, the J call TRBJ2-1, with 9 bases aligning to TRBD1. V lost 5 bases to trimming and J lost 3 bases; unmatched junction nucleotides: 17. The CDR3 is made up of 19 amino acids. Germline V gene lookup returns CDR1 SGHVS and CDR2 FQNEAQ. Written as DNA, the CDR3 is TGTGCCAGCAGCCAATCCCGGTTGTTGGGACAGGGTCTCTACAATGAGCAGTTCTTC. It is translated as CASSQSRLLGQGLYNEQFF.

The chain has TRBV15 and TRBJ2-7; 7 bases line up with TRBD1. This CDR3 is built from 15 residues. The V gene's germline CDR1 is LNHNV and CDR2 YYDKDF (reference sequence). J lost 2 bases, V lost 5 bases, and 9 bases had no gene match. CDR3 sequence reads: CATSGPGTAPYEQYF. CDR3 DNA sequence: TGTGCCACCAGCGGACCCGGGACAGCCCCCTACGAGCAGTACTTC. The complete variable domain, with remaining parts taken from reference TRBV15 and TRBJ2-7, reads DAMVIQNPRYQVTQFGKPVTLSCSQTLNHNVMYWYQQKSSQAPKLLFHYYDKDFNNEADTPDNFQSRRPNTSFCFLDIRSPGLGDTAMYLCATSGPGTAPYEQYFGPGTRLTVT.

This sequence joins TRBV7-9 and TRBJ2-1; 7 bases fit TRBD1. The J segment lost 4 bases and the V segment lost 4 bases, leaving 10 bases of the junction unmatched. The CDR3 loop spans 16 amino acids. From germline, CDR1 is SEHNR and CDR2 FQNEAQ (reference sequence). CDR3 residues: CASSYTPGTEYNEQFF. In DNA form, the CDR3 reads TGTGCCAGCAGCTACACCCCCGGGACAGAATACAATGAGCAGTTCTTC.

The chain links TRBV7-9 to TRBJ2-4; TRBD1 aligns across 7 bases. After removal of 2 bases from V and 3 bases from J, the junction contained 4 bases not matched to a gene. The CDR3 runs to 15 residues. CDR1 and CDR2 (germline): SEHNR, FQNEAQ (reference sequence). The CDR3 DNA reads TGTGCCAGCAGCTTAAGACAGGGTGGCAAAAACATTCAGTACTTC. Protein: CASSLRQGGKNIQYF.

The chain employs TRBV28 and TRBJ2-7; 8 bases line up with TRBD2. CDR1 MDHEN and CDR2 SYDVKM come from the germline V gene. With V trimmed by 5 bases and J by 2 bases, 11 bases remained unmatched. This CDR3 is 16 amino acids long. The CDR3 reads CASSPAGVGIPYEQYF. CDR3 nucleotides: TGTGCCAGCAGTCCAGCGGGGGTTGGAATACCCTACGAGCAGTACTTC.

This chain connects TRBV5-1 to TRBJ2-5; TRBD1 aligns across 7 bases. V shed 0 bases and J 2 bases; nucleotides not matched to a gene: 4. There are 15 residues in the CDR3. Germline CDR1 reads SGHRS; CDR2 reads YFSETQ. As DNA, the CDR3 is TGCGCCAGCAGCTTGGTCCCGGGACAGCAAGAGACCCAGTACTTC. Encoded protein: CASSLVPGQQETQYF.

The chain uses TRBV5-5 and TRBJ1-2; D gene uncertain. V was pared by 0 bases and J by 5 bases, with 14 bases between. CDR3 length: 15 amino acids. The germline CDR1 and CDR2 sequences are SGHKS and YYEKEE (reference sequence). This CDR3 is CASSLEGGDTYGYTF. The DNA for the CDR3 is TGTGCCAGCAGCTTGGAGGGTGGAGACACATATGGCTACACCTTC.

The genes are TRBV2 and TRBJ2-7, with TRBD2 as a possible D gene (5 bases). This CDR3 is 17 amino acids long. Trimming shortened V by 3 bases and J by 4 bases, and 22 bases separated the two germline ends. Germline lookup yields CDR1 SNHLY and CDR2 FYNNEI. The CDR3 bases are TGTGCCAGCAGTGATGGTCCCCCTAGCTCTCTAAAATACGAGCAGTACTTC. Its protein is CASSDGPPSSLKYEQYF. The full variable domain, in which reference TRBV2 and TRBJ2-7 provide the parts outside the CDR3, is EPEVTQTPSHQVTQMGQEVILRCVPISNHLYFYWYRQILGQKVEFLVSFYNNEISEKSEIFDDQFSVERPDGSNFTLKIRSTKLEDSAMYFCASSDGPPSSLKYEQYFGPGTRLTVT.

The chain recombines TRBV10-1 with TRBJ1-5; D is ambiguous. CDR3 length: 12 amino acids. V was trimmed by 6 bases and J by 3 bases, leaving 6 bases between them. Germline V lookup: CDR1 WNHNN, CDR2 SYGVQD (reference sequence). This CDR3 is CASRYPNQPQHF. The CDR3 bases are TGCGCCAGCAGGTACCCCAATCAGCCCCAGCATTTT.

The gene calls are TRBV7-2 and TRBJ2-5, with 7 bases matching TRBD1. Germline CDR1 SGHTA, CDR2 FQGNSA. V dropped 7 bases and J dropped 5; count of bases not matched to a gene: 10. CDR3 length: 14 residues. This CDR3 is CASTPDRVWETQYF. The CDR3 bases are TGTGCCAGCACCCCCGACAGGGTTTGGGAGACCCAGTACTTC.

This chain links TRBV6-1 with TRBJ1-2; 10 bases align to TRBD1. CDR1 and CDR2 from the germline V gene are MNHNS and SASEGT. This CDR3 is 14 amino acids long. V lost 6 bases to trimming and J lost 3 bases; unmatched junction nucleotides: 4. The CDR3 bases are TGTGCCAGCAGAGACGGACAGGGGGACTATGGCTACACCTTC. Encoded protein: CASRDGQGDYGYTF.

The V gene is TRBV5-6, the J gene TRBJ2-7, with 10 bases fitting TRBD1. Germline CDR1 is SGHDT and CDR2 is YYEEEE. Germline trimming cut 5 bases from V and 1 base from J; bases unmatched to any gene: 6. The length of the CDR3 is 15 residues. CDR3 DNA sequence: TGTGCCAGCAGGAAACCGGGACAGGGGTCCTACGAGCAGTACTTC. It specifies CASRKPGQGSYEQYF.

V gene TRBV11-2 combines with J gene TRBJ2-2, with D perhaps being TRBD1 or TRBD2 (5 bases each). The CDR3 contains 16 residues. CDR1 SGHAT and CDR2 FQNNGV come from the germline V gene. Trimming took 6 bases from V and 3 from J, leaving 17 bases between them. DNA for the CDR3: TGTGCCAGCAGTCCAACGAAGGGGACCTACACCGGGGAGCTGTTTTTT. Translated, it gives CASSPTKGTYTGELFF.

CDR3 protein: CASSTNPTNLGETQYF. In nucleotides, the CDR3 is TGCGCCAGCAGCACTAATCCCACCAACCTGGGGGAGACCCAGTACTTC. The V and J genes are TRBV5-1 and TRBJ2-5; D is unresolved. The CDR3 is 16 amino acids. Germline V gene data show CDR1 as SGHRS and CDR2 as YFSETQ. V lost 4 bases, J lost 5 bases, and 21 bases lay in between.